This T cell receptor beta chain was recovered during a study of T-cell reconstitution after alpha-beta-depleted transplantation in children. Unique molecular identifiers were used to barcode this TCRbeta library. Via MiXCR, TCRdb re-called the PCR reads, giving one row per CDR3 protein. The sample contains around 78,000 distinct CDR3 sequences, 12% to 15% of which appear only once. Study-wide results and caveats: Where some patients showed high TCRbeta diversity at day 60, it came from recipient T cells and thymic progenitors that had survived. Newly produced T cells mostly provided counts and TCRbeta diversity after one year, as hyperexpanded clones declined.

A remark on this clonotype: Its specificity is not known.

Trimming removed 4 bases from V and 3 bases from J; junction bases left unmatched: 0. The CDR3 length is 13 residues. Germline CDR1 reads MNHEY; CDR2 reads SVGEGT. This chain uses TRBV6-2 or TRBV6-3 with TRBJ1-2; 9 bases agree with TRBD1. This receptor was identified in a male patient aged 2 to 10 who had a stem cell transplant for acute lymphoblastic leukemia, so the T cells may come from the graft donor. Sequenced here: PBMCs, mostly from graft donor cells, sampled 180 days after TCRalphabeta/CD19-depleted stem cell transplant. Here the CDR3 DNA reads TGTGCCAGCAGTTGGACAGGGGACTATGGCTACACCTTC. Protein: CASSWTGDYGYTF.